This T cell receptor beta chain was recorded in a study of human T cells and chemical hapten exposure. Whole-study results and caveats: Significantly more large CDR3 similarity clusters were formed by expanded TCRs than by controls.

The germline CDR1 and CDR2 sequences are SGHNT and YYREEE (reference sequence). Trimming took 2 bases from V and 3 from J, leaving 8 bases between them. The CDR3 spans 13 residues. The table lists this clonotype with a few counts. Its cognate antigen is unknown. In TCRdb, the RACE reads were re-called with MiXCR into one record per CDR3 protein. The table lists 110,000 to 150,000 distinct CDR3 sequences, 12% of them singletons. This sample's time point: patch test 2, 6 weeks after DPC sensitization. As for treatment: therapeutic diphenylcyclopropenone sensitization with weekly scalp DPC. This sample comprised whole blood, obtained in connection with sensitization to the hapten diphenylcyclopropenone (DPC). The V call is TRBV5-4, the J call TRBJ1-1; the D is unclear. The TCR was taken from a woman in her forties or fifties with alopecia areata. Some clones in this sample may be carry-over from other donors' samples. CDR3 protein: CASSFPADTEAFF. The CDR3 bases are TGTGCCAGCAGCTTTCCTGCGGACACTGAAGCTTTCTTT.